The sequence of this T cell receptor (beta chain) was determined in a study of technical replicates of blood from several donors. CDR1 SGHVS and CDR2 FNYEAQ come from the germline V gene. Trimming took 2 bases from V and 2 from J, leaving 16 bases between them. The CDR3 consists of 16 residues. Produced via immunoSEQ multiplex PCR; TCRdb's table is partial and in-frame only. The sample lists approximately 44,000 clones; around 96% were seen once. This sequence was found in a human donor in good health. This chain links TRBV7-6 with TRBJ2-7, with D maybe TRBD2 (5 bases). Material: T cells isolated from PBMCs. CDR3: CASSLSGGHTPYEQYF. CDR3 nucleotides: TGTGCCAGCAGCTTATCTGGCGGGCACACCCCCTACGAGCAGTACTTC.